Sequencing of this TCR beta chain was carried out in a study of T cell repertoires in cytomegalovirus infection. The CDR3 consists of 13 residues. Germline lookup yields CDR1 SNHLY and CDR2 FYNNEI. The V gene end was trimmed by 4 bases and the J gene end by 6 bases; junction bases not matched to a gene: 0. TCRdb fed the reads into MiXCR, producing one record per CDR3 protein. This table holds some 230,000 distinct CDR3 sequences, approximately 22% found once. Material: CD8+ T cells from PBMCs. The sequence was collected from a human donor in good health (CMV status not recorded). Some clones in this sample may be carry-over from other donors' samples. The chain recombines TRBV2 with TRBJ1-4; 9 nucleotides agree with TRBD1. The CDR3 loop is CASSGQGDEKLFF. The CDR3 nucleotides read TGTGCCAGCAGTGGACAGGGGGATGAAAAACTGTTTTTT.